These 10 T cell receptor beta chains came from one sample sequenced in a study of CD8 T cells in ankylosing spondylitis. These receptors lack a known antigen. The study's findings and limits: A TCR beta motif of eight highly homologous variants appeared characteristic of ankylosing spondylitis blood.

One entry per CDR3 protein, called by TCRdb with MiXCR from the 5' RACE reads. Of 400,000 or so distinct CDR3 sequences listed, roughly 26% were seen once; the top ten hold 0.75% to 0.9%. The sample comprised blood, either unsorted or a sorted T cell fraction (not recorded which). The receptors were sampled from a male donor with ankylosing spondylitis.

This clonotype was counted only a few times. V gene TRBV20-1 combines with J gene TRBJ2-3; 9 bases align to TRBD2. J gave up 6 bases and V 3 bases, and 13 bases lay outside the gene matches. This CDR3 region has 16 residues. In germline, CDR1 is DFQATT, CDR2 SNEGSKA (reference sequence). The CDR3 spells CSASDYGGRALDTQYF. The CDR3, as DNA: TGCAGTGCTAGCGACTACGGCGGGAGGGCCTTGGATACGCAGTATTTT.

This clonotype was seen a few times. The chain couples TRBV5-5 to TRBJ1-1; a possible D gene is TRBD1 (5 bases). The CDR3 contains 15 residues. Germline V gene lookup returns CDR1 SGHKS and CDR2 YYEKEE (reference sequence). Trimming took off 0 bases at V and 7 bases at J, with 16 bases between the two ends. Written as DNA, the CDR3 is TGTGCCAGCAGCTTGGGGGTACTCAGGGAGGTTGAAGCTTTCTTT. Amino acid sequence: CASSLGVLREVEAFF. Using reference TRBV5-5 and TRBJ1-1 for the parts outside the CDR3, the full variable domain is DAGVTQSPTHLIKTRGQQVTLRCSPISGHKSVSWYQQVLGQGPQFIFQYYEKEERGRGNFPDRFSARQFPNYSSELNVNALLLGDSALYLCASSLGVLREVEAFFGQGTRLTVV.

This clonotype was observed once. The V call is TRBV7-9, the J call TRBJ2-1, with 13 bases matching TRBD2. CDR1 is SEHNR and CDR2 is FQNEAQ in the germline V gene (reference sequence). The length of the CDR3 is 17 residues. Trimming at V came to 5 bases and at J to 3 bases, leaving 7 bases not matched to a gene. The CDR3 sequence is CASSPPGLAGRYNEQFF. In nucleotides, the CDR3 is TGTGCCAGCAGCCCCCCGGGACTAGCGGGACGCTACAATGAGCAGTTCTTC. Together with reference TRBV7-9 and TRBJ2-1, the CDR3 gives the full variable domain: DTGVSQNPRHKITKRGQNVTFRCDPISEHNRLYWYRQTLGQGPEFLTYFQNEAQLEKSRLLSDRFSAERPKGSFSTLEIQRTEQGDSAMYLCASSPPGLAGRYNEQFFGPGTRLTVL.

V and J are TRBV19 and TRBJ2-5, with 7 bases fitting TRBD1. The CDR3 sequence is 13 residues long. Germline V gives CDR1 LNHDA, CDR2 SQIVND (reference sequence). V was pared by 2 bases and J by 5 bases, with 2 bases of the junction left unmatched. CDR3 amino acids: CASSIRGRETQYF. The CDR3 coding sequence is TGTGCCAGTAGTATAAGGGGGCGGGAGACCCAGTACTTC.

This clonotype was observed a few times. The rearrangement joins TRBV29-1 to TRBJ2-1; TRBD2 is a possible D gene (6 bases). Trimming left V 4 bases short and J 2 bases short, with 9 bases between. Germline V CDR1 and CDR2: SQVTM, ANQGSEA. This CDR3 comprises 13 residues. The CDR3 sequence is CSVVGRTYNEQFF. The DNA for the CDR3 is TGCAGCGTTGTCGGGAGAACCTACAATGAGCAGTTCTTC.

V usage is TRBV29-1 and J usage is TRBJ1-4; tentative D call: TRBD1 (5 bases). The CDR3 extends over 12 amino acids. CDR1 SQVTM and CDR2 ANQGSEA come from the germline V gene. V shed 7 bases and J shed 8 bases, with 14 bases lying between them. The CDR3 nucleotides are TGCAGCGCATGGGGCATGGAGGAAAAACTGTTTTTT. Translation: CSAWGMEEKLFF. Drawing the rest from reference TRBV29-1 and TRBJ1-4, the complete variable domain is SAVISQKPSRDICQRGTSLTIQCQVDSQVTMMFWYRQQPGQSLTLIATANQGSEATYESGFVIDKFPISRPNLTFSTLTVSNMSPEDSSIYLCSAWGMEEKLFFGSGTQLSVL.

This clonotype was observed a handful of times. This rearrangement joins TRBV7-2 to TRBJ2-1; perhaps TRBD2 as D (6 bases). The germline gives CDR1 SGHTA, CDR2 FQGNSA. Trimming cost V 2 bases and J 6 bases, with 20 bases left between them. The CDR3 contains 17 residues. The DNA for the CDR3 is TGTGCCAGCAGCTTACGGGGTAGCGGCCGTACCCTCAATGAGCAGTTCTTC. Translated, it gives CASSLRGSGRTLNEQFF.

There are a few counts of this clonotype. The DNA of the CDR3 is TGTGCCAGCAGTTCTCCGGGCGGAGCAATCACAGATACGCAGTATTTT. The encoded protein is CASSSPGGAITDTQYF. The chain has TRBV28 and TRBJ2-3; D remains unclear. Germline V gives CDR1 MDHEN, CDR2 SYDVKM. V lost 4 bases to trimming and J lost 2 bases, with 16 bases between them. This CDR3 is built from 16 residues.

The genes are TRBV7-2 and TRBJ1-6, with D perhaps TRBD1 (5 bases). V lost 3 bases to trimming and J lost 7 bases, with 13 bases between them. CDR1 is SGHTA, CDR2 FQGNSA, per germline. The CDR3 loop spans 15 amino acids. CDR3 sequence: CASSFLGTLNSPLHF. CDR3 sequence (DNA): TGTGCCAGCAGCTTTTTGGGGACCCTGAATTCACCCCTCCACTTT.

The genes are TRBV20-1 and TRBJ2-7; 12 bases align to TRBD2. Germline V gene lookup returns CDR1 DFQATT and CDR2 SNEGSKA (reference sequence). The CDR3 loop spans 15 amino acids. With 5 bases clipped from V and 2 bases from J, the junction kept 7 bases outside the gene matches. CDR3 amino acids: CSAGTSGRGTYEQYF. DNA for the CDR3: TGCAGTGCTGGGACTAGCGGGCGGGGGACCTACGAGCAGTACTTC.